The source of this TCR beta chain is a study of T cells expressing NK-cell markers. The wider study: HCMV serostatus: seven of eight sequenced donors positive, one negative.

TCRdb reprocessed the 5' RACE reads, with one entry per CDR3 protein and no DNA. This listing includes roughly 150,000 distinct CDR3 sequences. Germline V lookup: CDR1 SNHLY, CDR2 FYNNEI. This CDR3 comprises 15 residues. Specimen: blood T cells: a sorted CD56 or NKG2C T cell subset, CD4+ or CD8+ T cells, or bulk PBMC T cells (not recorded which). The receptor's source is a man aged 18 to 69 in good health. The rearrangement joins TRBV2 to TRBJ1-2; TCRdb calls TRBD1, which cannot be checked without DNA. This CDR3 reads CASMPGGEGLHGYTF. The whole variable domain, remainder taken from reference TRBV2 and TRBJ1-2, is EPEVTQTPSHQVTQMGQEVILRCVPISNHLYFYWYRQILGQKVEFLVSFYNNEISEKSEIFDDQFSVERPDGSNFTLKIRSTKLEDSAMYFCASMPGGEGLHGYTFGSGTRLTVV.